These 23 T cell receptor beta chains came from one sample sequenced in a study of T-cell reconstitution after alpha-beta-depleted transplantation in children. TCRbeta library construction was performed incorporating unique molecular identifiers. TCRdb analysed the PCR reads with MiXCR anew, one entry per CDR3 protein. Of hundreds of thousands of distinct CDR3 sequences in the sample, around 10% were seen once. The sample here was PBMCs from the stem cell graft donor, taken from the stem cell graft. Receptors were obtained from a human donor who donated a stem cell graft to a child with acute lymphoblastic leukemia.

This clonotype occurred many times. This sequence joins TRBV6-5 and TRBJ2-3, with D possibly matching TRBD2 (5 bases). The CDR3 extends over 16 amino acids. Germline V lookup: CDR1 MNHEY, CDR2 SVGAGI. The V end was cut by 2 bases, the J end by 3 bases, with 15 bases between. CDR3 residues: CASSYPVGLKTDTQYF. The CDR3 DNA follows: TGTGCCAGCAGTTACCCGGTCGGACTGAAAACAGATACGCAGTATTTT.

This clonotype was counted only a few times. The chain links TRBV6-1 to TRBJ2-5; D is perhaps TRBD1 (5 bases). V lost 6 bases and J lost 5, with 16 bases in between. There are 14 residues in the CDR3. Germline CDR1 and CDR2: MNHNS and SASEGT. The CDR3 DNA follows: TGTGCCAGCAGCGGTGATTGGGGCCGGGAGACCCAGTACTTC. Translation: CASSGDWGRETQYF.

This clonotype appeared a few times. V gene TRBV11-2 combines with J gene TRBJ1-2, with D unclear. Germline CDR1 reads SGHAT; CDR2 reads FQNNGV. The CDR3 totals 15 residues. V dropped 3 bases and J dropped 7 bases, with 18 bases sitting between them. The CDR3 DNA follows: TGTGCCAGCAGCTTGGGCTATTCCTCCAGGCGTGGCTACACCTTC. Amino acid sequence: CASSLGYSSRRGYTF.

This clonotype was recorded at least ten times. CDR3 DNA: TGCAGTGCCAGGGACGGCGCGTTTGTGCGGAACACCATATATTTT. Protein sequence: CSARDGAFVRNTIYF. The chain uses TRBV20-1 and TRBJ1-3, with D perhaps matching TRBD1 (5 bases). CDR1 and CDR2 from the germline V gene are DFQATT and SNEGSKA (reference sequence). The CDR3 has 15 amino acids. Trimming removed 6 bases at V and 7 bases at J, with 22 bases between.

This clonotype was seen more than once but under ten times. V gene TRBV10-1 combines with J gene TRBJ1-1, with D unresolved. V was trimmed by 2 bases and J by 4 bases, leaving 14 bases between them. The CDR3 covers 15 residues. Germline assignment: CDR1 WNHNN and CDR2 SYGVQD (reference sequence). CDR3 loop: CASSEDGNGLTEAFF. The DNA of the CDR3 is TGCGCCAGCAGTGAGGACGGCAACGGCCTCACTGAAGCTTTCTTT.

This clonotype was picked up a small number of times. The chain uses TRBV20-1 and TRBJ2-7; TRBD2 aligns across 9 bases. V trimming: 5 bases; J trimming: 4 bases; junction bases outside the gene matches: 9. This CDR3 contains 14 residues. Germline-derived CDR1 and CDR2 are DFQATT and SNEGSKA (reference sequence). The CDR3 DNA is TGCAGTGCTGGGATAGCGGGGGTATCGTACGAGCAGTACTTC. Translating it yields CSAGIAGVSYEQYF.

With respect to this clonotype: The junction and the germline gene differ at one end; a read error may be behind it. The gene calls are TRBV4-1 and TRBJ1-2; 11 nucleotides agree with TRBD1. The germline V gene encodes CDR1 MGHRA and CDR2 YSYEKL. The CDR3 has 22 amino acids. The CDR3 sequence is CASSLHLGRSGTGGKNNYGHTF. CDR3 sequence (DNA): TGCGCCAGCAGCCTCCACTTAGGGCGATCCGGGACAGGGGGTAAAAATAACTATGGCCACACCTTC.

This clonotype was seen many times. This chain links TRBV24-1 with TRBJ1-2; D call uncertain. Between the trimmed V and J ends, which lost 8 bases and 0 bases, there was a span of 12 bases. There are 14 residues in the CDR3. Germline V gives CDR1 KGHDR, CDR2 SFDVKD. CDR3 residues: CATNHEYPNYGYTF. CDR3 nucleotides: TGTGCCACCAACCATGAATATCCTAACTATGGCTACACCTTC.

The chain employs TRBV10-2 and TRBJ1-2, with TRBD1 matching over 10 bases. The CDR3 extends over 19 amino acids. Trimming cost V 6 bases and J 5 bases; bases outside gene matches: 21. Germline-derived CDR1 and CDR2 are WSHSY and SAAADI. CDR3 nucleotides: TGCGCCAGCAGCAGCGCCGGAGGGACAGGGGTGGCTGTGGGGTATGGCTACACCTTC. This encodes CASSSAGGTGVAVGYGYTF.

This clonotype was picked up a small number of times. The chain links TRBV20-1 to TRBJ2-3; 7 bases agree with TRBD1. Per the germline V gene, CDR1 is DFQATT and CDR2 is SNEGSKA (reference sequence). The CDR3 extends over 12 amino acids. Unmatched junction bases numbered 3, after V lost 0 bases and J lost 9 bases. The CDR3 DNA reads TGCAGTGCTAGAGATCGGGACAGCACGCAGTATTTT. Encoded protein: CSARDRDSTQYF.

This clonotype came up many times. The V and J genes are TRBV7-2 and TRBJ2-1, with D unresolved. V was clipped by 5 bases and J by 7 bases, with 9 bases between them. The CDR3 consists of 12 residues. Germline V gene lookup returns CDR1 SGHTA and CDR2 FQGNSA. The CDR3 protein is CASSLIGNEQFF. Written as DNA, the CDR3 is TGTGCCAGCAGCCTCATCGGTAATGAGCAGTTCTTC.

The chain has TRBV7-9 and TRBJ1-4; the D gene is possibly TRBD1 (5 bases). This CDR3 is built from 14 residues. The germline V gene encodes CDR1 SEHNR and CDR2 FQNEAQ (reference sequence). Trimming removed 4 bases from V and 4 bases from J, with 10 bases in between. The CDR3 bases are TGTGCCAGCAGCTCAATGGGACTTAATGAAAAACTGTTTTTT. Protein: CASSSMGLNEKLFF.

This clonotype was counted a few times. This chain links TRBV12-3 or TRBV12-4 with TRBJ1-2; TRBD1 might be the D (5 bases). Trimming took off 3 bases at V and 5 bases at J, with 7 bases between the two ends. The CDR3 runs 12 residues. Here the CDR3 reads CASSFGGYGYTF. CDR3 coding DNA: TGTGCCAGCAGTTTCGGGGGGTATGGCTACACCTTC.

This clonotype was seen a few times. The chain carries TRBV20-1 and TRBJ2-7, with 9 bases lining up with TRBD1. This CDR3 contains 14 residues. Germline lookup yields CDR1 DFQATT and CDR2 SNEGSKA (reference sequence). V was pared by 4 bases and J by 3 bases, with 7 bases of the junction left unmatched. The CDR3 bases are TGCAGTGCTACACCGGGACAGGGCGACTACGAGCAGTACTTC. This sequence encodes CSATPGQGDYEQYF.

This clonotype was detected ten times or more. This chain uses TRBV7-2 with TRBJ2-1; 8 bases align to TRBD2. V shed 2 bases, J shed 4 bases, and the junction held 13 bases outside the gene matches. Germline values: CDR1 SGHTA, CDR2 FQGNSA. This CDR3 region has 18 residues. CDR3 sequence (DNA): TGTGCCAGCAGCTTACTACCTAGCGGGCCCATCGGGTACAATGAGCAGTTCTTC. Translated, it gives CASSLLPSGPIGYNEQFF.

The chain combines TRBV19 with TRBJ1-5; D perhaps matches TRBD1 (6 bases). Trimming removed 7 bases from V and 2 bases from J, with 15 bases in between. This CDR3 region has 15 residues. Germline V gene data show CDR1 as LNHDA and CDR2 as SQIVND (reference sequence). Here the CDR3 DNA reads TGTGCCAGTATATTAGGGGGAGCAGGCAATCAGCCCCAGCATTTT. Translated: CASILGGAGNQPQHF.

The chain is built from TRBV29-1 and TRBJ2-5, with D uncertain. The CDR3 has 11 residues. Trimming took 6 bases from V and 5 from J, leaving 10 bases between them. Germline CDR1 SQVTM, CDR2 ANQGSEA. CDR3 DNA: TGCAGCGTGACCCTTGGGGAGACCCAGTACTTC. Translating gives CSVTLGETQYF.

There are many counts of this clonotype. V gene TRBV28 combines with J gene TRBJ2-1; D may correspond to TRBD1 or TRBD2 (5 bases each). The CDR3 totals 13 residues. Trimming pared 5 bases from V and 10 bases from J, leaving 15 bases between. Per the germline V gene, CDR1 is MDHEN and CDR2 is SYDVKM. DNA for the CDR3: TGTGCCAGCAGTCCAGACCGGGACGGGGAGCAGTTCTTC. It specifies CASSPDRDGEQFF.

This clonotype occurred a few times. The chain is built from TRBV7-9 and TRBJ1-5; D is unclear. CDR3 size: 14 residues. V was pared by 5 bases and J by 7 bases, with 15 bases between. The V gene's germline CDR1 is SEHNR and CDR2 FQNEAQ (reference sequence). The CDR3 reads CASSDNGVTQPQHF. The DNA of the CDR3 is TGTGCCAGCAGCGACAACGGGGTCACGCAGCCCCAGCATTTT.

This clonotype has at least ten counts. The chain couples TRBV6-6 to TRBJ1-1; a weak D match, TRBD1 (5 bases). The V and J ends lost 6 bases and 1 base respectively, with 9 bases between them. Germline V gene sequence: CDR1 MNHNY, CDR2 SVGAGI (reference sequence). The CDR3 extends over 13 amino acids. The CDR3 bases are TGTGCCAGCAGGGCCCAGGGGAACACTGAAGCTTTCTTT. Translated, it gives CASRAQGNTEAFF.

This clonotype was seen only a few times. Written as DNA, the CDR3 is TGTGCCAGCAGTCCCGCACCGATTGTTAGCGGGTTGACCTACAATGAGCAGTTCTTC. Translation: CASSPAPIVSGLTYNEQFF. This chain uses TRBV6-4 with TRBJ2-1, with 7 bases lining up with TRBD2. J gave up 2 bases and V 5 bases, and 18 bases lay outside the gene matches. The length of the CDR3 is 19 residues. CDR1 and CDR2 from the germline V gene are MRHNA and SNTAGT.

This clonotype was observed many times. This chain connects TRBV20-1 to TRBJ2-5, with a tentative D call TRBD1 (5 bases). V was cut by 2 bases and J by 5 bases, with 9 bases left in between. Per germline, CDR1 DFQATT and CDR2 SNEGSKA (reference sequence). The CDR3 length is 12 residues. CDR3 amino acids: CSARSPGETQYF. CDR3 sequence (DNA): TGCAGTGCTAGATCTCCAGGGGAGACCCAGTACTTC.

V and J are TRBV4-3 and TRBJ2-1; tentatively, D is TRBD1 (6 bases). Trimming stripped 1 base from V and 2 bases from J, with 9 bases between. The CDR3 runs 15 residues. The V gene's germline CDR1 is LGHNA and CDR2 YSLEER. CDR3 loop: CASSQARQAYNEQFF. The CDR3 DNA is TGCGCCAGCAGCCAAGCAAGACAGGCCTACAATGAGCAGTTCTTC.